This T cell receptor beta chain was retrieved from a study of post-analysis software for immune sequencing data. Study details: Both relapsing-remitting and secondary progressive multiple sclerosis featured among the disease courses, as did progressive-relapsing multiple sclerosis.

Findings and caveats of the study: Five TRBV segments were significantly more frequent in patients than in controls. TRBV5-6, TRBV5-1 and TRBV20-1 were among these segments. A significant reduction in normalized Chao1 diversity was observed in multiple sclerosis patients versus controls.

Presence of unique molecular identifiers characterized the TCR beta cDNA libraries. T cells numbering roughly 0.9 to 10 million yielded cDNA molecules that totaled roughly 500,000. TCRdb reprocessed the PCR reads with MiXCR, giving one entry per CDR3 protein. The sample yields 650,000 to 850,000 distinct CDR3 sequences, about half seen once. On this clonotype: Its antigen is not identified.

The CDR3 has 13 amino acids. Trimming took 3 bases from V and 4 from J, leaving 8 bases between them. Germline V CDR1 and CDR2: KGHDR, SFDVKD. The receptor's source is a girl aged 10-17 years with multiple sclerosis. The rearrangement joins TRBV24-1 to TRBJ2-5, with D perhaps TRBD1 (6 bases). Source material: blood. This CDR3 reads CATSDIGGETQYF. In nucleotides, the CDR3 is TGTGCCACCAGTGATATAGGGGGAGAGACCCAGTACTTC.